This TCR beta chain stems from a study of T cell repertoires in cytomegalovirus infection. TCRdb redid the calling of the reads with MiXCR, one entry per CDR3 protein. The sample shows around 290,000 distinct CDR3 sequences, under 30% of them seen only once. The V end was cut by 5 bases, the J end by 0 bases, with 10 bases between. Germline CDR1 and CDR2: SGHVS and FQNEAQ. The CDR3 length is 14 residues. This clonotype was found many times. The chain combines TRBV7-8 with TRBJ2-5; D is unresolved. Sequencing was carried out using PBMCs. The sequence came from a human donor in good health (CMV status not recorded). Some clones in this sample may be carry-over from other donors' samples. The DNA for the CDR3 is TGTGCCAGCAGCCTTTCCCTATACCAAGAGACCCAGTACTTC. Protein: CASSLSLYQETQYF. The full variable domain, its missing parts supplied by reference TRBV7-8 and TRBJ2-5, is GAGVSQSPRYKVAKRGQDVALRCDPISGHVSLFWYQQALGQGPEFLTYFQNEAQLDKSGLPSDRFFAERPEGSVSTLKIQRTQQEDSAVYLCASSLSLYQETQYFGPGTRLLVL.